This record concerns one T cell receptor (beta chain) sequence. Its antigen remains unidentified. Qualities for individual bases were not recorded, and no much larger clone is one base off. Other DNA sequences in the sample encode the same CDR3. CDR1 and CDR2 are drawn from the germline V gene (reference sequence): MNHEY, SMNVEV. Trimming removed 0 bases from V and 3 bases from J, leaving 6 bases between the germline ends. The CDR3 runs 13 residues from the cysteine to the phenylalanine. Only CDR3 DNA is held: 39 bases, read in frame from base 1. Library preparation was by the immunoSEQ multiplex PCR assay. Processing in the source paper ran as follows. A statistical classification framework was developed to diagnose cytomegalovirus status using the catalog of TCR beta chain sequences. The clones in this table, taken by TCRdb from immuneACCESS, are in-frame only. Not every clone is retained; where verified, under half of the shortfall comes from an unresolved V gene, and the cause of the rest is unknown. V and J calls and clone size come straight from that table; D and trimming were deduced from the DNA. The sample table lists 250,000 to 350,000 clones, about 90% of them with a count of one. The ten largest clones take up over 1% of the sample.

Donors formed part of the validation cohort, which comprised some 120 subjects and was distinct from the first cohort of under 850 subjects. The data were obtained in a study of cytomegalovirus exposure and HLA in healthy donors (dated 2017 in TCRdb). About the investigation overall: According to a later analysis, one platform produced both the roughly 130 validation repertoires and the approximately 670 repertoires of the first cohort. The study aimed to test whether signatures of past pathogen exposure could be identified by cataloging public T cell receptors. In addition to the first cohort of 666 subjects, a separate validation cohort of about 120 different subjects was used. High-throughput TCR immunosequencing, statistical association of individual TCRs with disease status, and machine learning were combined to predict cytomegalovirus infection status.

Results the study describes overall, beyond this receptor: It was suggested by the authors that the approach could potentially be generalized to other disease states and immunological phenotypes. The study gave a list of 150 to 200 TCR beta chains associated with cytomegalovirus. All 130 or so repertoires were used to score co-occurrence in the validation cohort in a later analysis, because that analysis had no HLA typing for the cohort. The classifier was reported to diagnose cytomegalovirus status with high specificity and sensitivity in both the original and validation cohorts. In vitro tests confirmed that a few of the cytomegalovirus-associated TCR beta chains recognize cytomegalovirus antigens. A later analysis found that TCRs clustered in the first cohort also tended to co-occur in the 120 or so validation repertoires, with 94% of cluster scores above 0. Most TCR sequences were observed very rarely across donors, whereas some public TCRs were present in many individuals.

The TCR was taken from a woman in her 30s in good health and CMV-seropositive. The sequenced sample was PBMCs. The V and J genes are TRBV27 and TRBJ2-7; a tentative D match to TRBD1 spans 5 bases. The CDR3: CASSLSGDYEQYF. DNA sequence: TGTGCCAGCAGTTTATCAGGGGACTACGAGCAGTACTTC.